One sample yielded the 26 T cell receptor beta chains listed below, sequenced in a study of blood T cell repertoires in COVID-19. Clones were sequenced by immunoSEQ multiplex PCR, and TCRdb holds only the in-frame ones, with some missing. The table lists roughly 70,000 clones, approximately 90% of them singletons. Sequencing was carried out using peripheral blood. Receptors originate from a woman of 80 years or more with acute or convalescent COVID-19.

This clone was detected once. The genes are TRBV21-1 and TRBJ1-1; the D call of TRBD1 is as the table states it, not checked on the DNA. TRBV21-1 is an annotated pseudogene. The CDR3 consists of 11 residues. The CDR3 protein is CAQGLDTEAFF. The CDR3 coding sequence is TGTGCCCAGGGTTTGGACACTGAAGCTTTCTTT.

This rearrangement joins TRBV27 to TRBJ1-2; D gene uncertain. This CDR3 region has 14 residues. V was clipped by 6 bases and J by 7 bases, with 18 bases between them. CDR1 and CDR2 from the germline V gene are MNHEY and SMNVEV (reference sequence). The CDR3 DNA sequence: TGTGCCAGCAGCCTAACGGTTGGTGGAGGTGGCTACACCTTC. Translated, it gives CASSLTVGGGGYTF.

The V call is TRBV28, the J call TRBJ1-2, with a possible D match to TRBD1 (6 bases). Germline V gene sequence: CDR1 MDHEN, CDR2 SYDVKM. The length of the CDR3 is 14 residues. Trimming removed 5 bases from V and 0 bases from J, with 10 bases in between. The DNA of the CDR3 is TGTGCCAGCAGTCGGGACATAGCTAACTATGGCTACACCTTC. It is translated as CASSRDIANYGYTF.

The V gene is TRBV28, the J gene TRBJ1-2; 7 bases are a match to TRBD1. This CDR3 spans 14 amino acids. J lost 8 bases, V lost 1 base, and 7 bases had no gene match. From germline, CDR1 is MDHEN and CDR2 SYDVKM. The CDR3 nucleotides are TGTGCCAGCAGTTTATACAACAGGGGTCGAGGCTACACCTTC. Translation: CASSLYNRGRGYTF.

This sequence joins TRBV5-4 and TRBJ1-4, with D unresolved. Germline V gene lookup returns CDR1 SGHNT and CDR2 YYREEE (reference sequence). Trimming took 0 bases from V and 4 from J, leaving 7 bases between them. This CDR3 is 14 amino acids long. The CDR3, as DNA: TGTGCCAGCAGCTTGGAGCGGCGTAATGAAAAACTGTTTTTT. Protein: CASSLERRNEKLFF.

This clone was picked up a small number of times. The chain links TRBV3-1 (or the pseudogene TRBV3-2) to TRBJ1-2; D is perhaps TRBD1 (6 bases). The germline gives CDR1 LGHDT, CDR2 YNNKEL (reference sequence). V lost 0 bases and J lost 5, with 13 bases in between. This CDR3 is built from 15 residues. This CDR3 is CASSQDSGGVYGYTF. The DNA of the CDR3 is TGTGCCAGCAGCCAAGATTCGGGGGGCGTTTATGGCTACACCTTC.

The rearrangement uses TRBV9 and TRBJ1-4; 7 bases fit TRBD1. Germline lookup yields CDR1 SGDLS and CDR2 YYNGEE. The CDR3 totals 13 residues. V shed 3 bases, J shed 5 bases, and the junction held 1 base outside the gene matches. CDR3 bases: TGTGCCAGCAGCGGGGGACAGAATGAAAAACTGTTTTTT. Translation gives CASSGGQNEKLFF.

The chain carries TRBV9 and TRBJ1-2; possibly TRBD1 for D (5 bases). Between the trimmed V and J ends, which lost 0 bases and 2 bases, there was a span of 8 bases. Germline CDR1 is SGDLS and CDR2 is YYNGEE. CDR3 length equals 14 residues. In nucleotides, the CDR3 is TGTGCCAGCAGCGTAGGAGCAGGGAACTATGGCTACACCTTC. Its protein product is CASSVGAGNYGYTF.

Note on this clone: A read error may explain this, as a much larger clone is one base away. V is TRBV14 and J is TRBJ1-1; TRBD1 matches at 9 bases. J lost 3 bases, V lost 4 bases, and 0 bases had no gene match. Germline V gene lookup returns CDR1 SGHDN and CDR2 FVKESK. This CDR3 has 13 residues. The chain's CDR3 is CASSRQGDTEAFF. The CDR3 DNA reads as TGTGCCAGCAGCCGACAGGGGGACACTGAAGCTTTCTTT. The variable domain in full, with the rest retrieved from reference TRBV14 and TRBJ1-1, is EAGVTQFPSHSVIEKGQTVTLRCDPISGHDNLYWYRRVMGKEIKFLLHFVKESKQDESGMPNNRFLAERTGGTYSTLKVQPAELEDSGVYFCASSRQGDTEAFFGQGTRLTVV.

The chain uses TRBV3-1 (or the pseudogene TRBV3-2) and TRBJ2-2, with D possibly TRBD1 on 5 matching bases. The length of the CDR3 is 16 residues. Germline assignment: CDR1 LGHDT and CDR2 YNNKEL (reference sequence). Trimming removed 0 bases from V and 1 base from J, with 9 bases in between. Written as DNA, the CDR3 is TGTGCCAGCAGCCAAGATTTAGGACAGAACACCGGGGAGCTGTTTTTT. Its protein product is CASSQDLGQNTGELFF.

V usage is TRBV10-1 and J usage is TRBJ2-2; D is uncertain. Trimming removed 5 bases from V and 7 bases from J, with 8 bases in between. The germline V gene encodes CDR1 WNHNN and CDR2 SYGVQD (reference sequence). The CDR3 runs to 12 residues. CDR3 protein: CASSPQDGELFF. DNA of the CDR3: TGCGCCAGCAGTCCCCAGGACGGGGAGCTGTTTTTT.

J is TRBJ2-5 and V is TRBV12-1; the table names TRBD2, a call not compared with the DNA. TRBV12-1 is a known pseudogene. The CDR3 is 15 residues long. CDR3 in DNA: TGTGCCAGCAGCTTTCTCTCGGGACTCCAAGAGACCCAGTACTTC. Protein product: CASSFLSGLQETQYF.

The rearrangement joins TRBV10-3 to TRBJ1-1, with a possible D match to TRBD1 (5 bases). The V gene's germline CDR1 is ENHRY and CDR2 SYGVKD. The CDR3 totals 14 residues. V was trimmed by 4 bases and J by 8 bases, leaving 17 bases between them. The CDR3 sequence is CAISVAGSMSEAFF. The CDR3 DNA reads as TGTGCCATCAGTGTGGCAGGGTCCATGTCGGAAGCTTTCTTT.

V usage is TRBV6-2 or TRBV6-3 and J usage is TRBJ1-4; possible D gene TRBD1, 5 bases. The CDR3 is 14 residues long. The V gene's germline CDR1 is MNHEY and CDR2 SVGEGT. With 6 bases removed from V and 6 bases from J, the gap between germline ends came to 14 bases. The CDR3 loop is CASSSRAGDEKLFF. The CDR3 DNA reads TGTGCCAGCAGCTCCAGGGCAGGAGATGAAAAACTGTTTTTT.

V and J are TRBV27 and TRBJ2-3; 9 positions match TRBD2. CDR1 is MNHEY, CDR2 SMNVEV, per germline (reference sequence). The CDR3 covers 19 residues. V shed 6 bases and J 0 bases; nucleotides not matched to a gene: 16. The DNA for the CDR3 is TGTGCCAGCAGACCGTGGGGGGGCAAGCTAGCGGGAAGCACAGATACGCAGTATTTT. Encoded protein: CASRPWGGKLAGSTDTQYF.

The chain combines TRBV4-2 with TRBJ2-1; TRBD2 aligns across 7 bases. This CDR3 is built from 15 residues. Germline V lookup: CDR1 LGHNA, CDR2 YNFKEQ. V shed 0 bases and J 15 bases; nucleotides not matched to a gene: 14. The CDR3 spells CASSQDLGGGEKWFF. In nucleotides, the CDR3 is TGTGCCAGCAGCCAAGATCTTGGGGGAGGGGAGAAATGGTTCTTC.

The J gene is TRBJ1-5, the V gene TRBV2; unclear D gene. CDR1 is SNHLY and CDR2 is FYNNEI in the germline V gene. The ends were cut back, 7 bases at V and 0 bases at J, with 13 bases in the middle. This CDR3 spans 15 amino acids. The CDR3 reads CASKAQTNSNQPQHF. Written as DNA, the CDR3 is TGTGCCAGCAAGGCACAGACCAATAGCAATCAGCCCCAGCATTTT.

The V and J genes are TRBV27 and TRBJ1-5; a weak D match, TRBD1 (6 bases). V was clipped by 6 bases and J by 4 bases, with 13 bases between them. This CDR3 region has 14 residues. Germline CDR1 reads MNHEY; CDR2 reads SMNVEV (reference sequence). CDR3 in DNA: TGTGCCAGCAGGCGTCGGGACACAAATCAGCCCCAGCATTTT. Translating it yields CASRRRDTNQPQHF.

The chain carries TRBV28 and TRBJ1-3; TRBD1 aligns across 7 bases. CDR1 and CDR2 from the germline V gene are MDHEN and SYDVKM. After removal of 5 bases from V and 8 bases from J, the junction contained 6 bases not matched to a gene. The CDR3 is 13 amino acids. The CDR3 here is CASSQGGTDTIYF. The DNA of the CDR3 is TGTGCCAGCAGTCAAGGGGGCACGGACACCATATATTTT.

The chain is built from TRBV5-5 and TRBJ1-1, with D possibly matching TRBD1 (5 bases). Germline V gene lookup returns CDR1 SGHKS and CDR2 YYEKEE (reference sequence). The V and J ends lost 4 bases and 2 bases respectively, with 18 bases between them. The CDR3 loop spans 16 amino acids. Here the CDR3 reads CASSVGGFGINTEAFF. Here the CDR3 DNA reads TGTGCCAGCAGCGTTGGGGGGTTTGGCATAAACACTGAAGCTTTCTTT.

The V call is TRBV5-1, the J call TRBJ1-1; tentative D call: TRBD1 (5 bases). V lost 2 bases to trimming and J lost 4 bases, with 21 bases between them. This CDR3 has 17 residues. Germline V gene data show CDR1 as SGHRS and CDR2 as YFSETQ. This CDR3 reads CASSFPRARGSSTEAFF. The CDR3 coding sequence is TGCGCCAGCAGCTTCCCCAGGGCCCGCGGGAGTAGCACTGAAGCTTTCTTT. Full variable domain (outside the CDR3, taken from reference TRBV5-1 and TRBJ1-1): KAGVTQTPRYLIKTRGQQVTLSCSPISGHRSVSWYQQTPGQGLQFLFEYFSETQRNKGNFPGRFSGRQFSNSRSEMNVSTLELGDSALYLCASSFPRARGSSTEAFFGQGTRLTVV.

The chain uses TRBV19 and TRBJ1-2, with D uncertain. This CDR3 has 14 residues. V was cut by 6 bases and J by 3 bases, with 14 bases left in between. Germline assignment: CDR1 LNHDA and CDR2 SQIVND (reference sequence). CDR3 loop: CASRKERTDYGYTF. As DNA, the CDR3 is TGTGCCAGTAGAAAGGAAAGGACTGACTATGGCTACACCTTC.

This clone turned up a few times. The J gene is TRBJ2-7, the V gene TRBV7-2, with 7 bases aligning to TRBD1. The length of the CDR3 is 15 residues. The V gene end was trimmed by 5 bases and the J gene end by 5 bases; junction bases not matched to a gene: 12. Germline V gene data show CDR1 as SGHTA and CDR2 as FQGNSA. The CDR3 nucleotides are TGTGCCAGCAGCCCTCCCTGGCAGGGGGAACACGAGCAGTACTTC. It specifies CASSPPWQGEHEQYF.

The chain links TRBV2 to TRBJ1-2; D is ambiguous. CDR3 length: 13 amino acids. V was shortened by 6 bases and J by 0 bases, with 8 bases between the two germline ends. Looked up from germline, CDR1 is SNHLY and CDR2 is FYNNEI. The CDR3 here is CASSLRANYGYTF. The CDR3 DNA follows: TGTGCCAGCAGCTTGAGAGCTAACTATGGCTACACCTTC.

This chain joins TRBV7-8 and TRBJ2-2, with 8 bases lining up with TRBD2. This CDR3 has 15 residues. Germline trimming cut 5 bases from V and 6 bases from J; bases unmatched to any gene: 8. Germline-derived CDR1 and CDR2 are SGHVS and FQNEAQ. The CDR3, as DNA: TGTGCCAGCAGCGCACTGGCCGGGAGGGCCGGGGAGCTGTTTTTT. Amino acid sequence: CASSALAGRAGELFF.

The chain carries TRBV2 and TRBJ1-5; a possible D gene is TRBD1 (5 bases). The CDR3 is made up of 13 amino acids. CDR1 and CDR2 (germline): SNHLY, FYNNEI. The V end was cut by 3 bases, the J end by 9 bases, with 12 bases between. CDR3 bases: TGTGCCAGCAGTGACAGGGAAGGCCGGCCCCAGCATTTT. This translates into CASSDREGRPQHF.